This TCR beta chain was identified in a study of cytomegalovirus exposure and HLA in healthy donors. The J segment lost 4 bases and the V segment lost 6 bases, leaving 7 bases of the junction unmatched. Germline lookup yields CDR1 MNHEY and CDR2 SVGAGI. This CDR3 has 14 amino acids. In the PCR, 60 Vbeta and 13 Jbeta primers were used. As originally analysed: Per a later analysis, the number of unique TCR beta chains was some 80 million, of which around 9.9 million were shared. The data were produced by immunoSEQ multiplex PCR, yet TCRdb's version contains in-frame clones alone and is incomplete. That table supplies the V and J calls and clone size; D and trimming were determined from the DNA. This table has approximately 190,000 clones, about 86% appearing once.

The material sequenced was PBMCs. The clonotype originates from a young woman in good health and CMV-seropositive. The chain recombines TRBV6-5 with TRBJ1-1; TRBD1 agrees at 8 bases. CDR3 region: CASRGQGGGTEAFF. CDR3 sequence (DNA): TGTGCCAGCAGAGGACAGGGAGGTGGCACTGAAGCTTTCTTT.